Listed below are T cell receptor beta chains from one sample, sequenced in a study of blood T cell repertoires in COVID-19. Sequencing was performed with immunoSEQ multiplex PCR; in TCRdb, only in-frame clones are kept and a portion is missing. The repertoire holds about 300,000 clones, with 85% to 90% as singletons. The sequencing input was peripheral blood. The receptors come from a man between 65 and 80 years old with acute or convalescent COVID-19. CDR3s include the opening cysteine and the closing phenylalanine or tryptophan. D genes are given only for firm matches. Rows may omit the clone size; those that give it use once, few, many or a size class.

j_gene: TRBJ2-3
abundance: .
v_gene: TRBV4-1
d_gene: TRBD2
CDR3aa: CASSQHGTSGFGTDTQYF
CDR3nt: TGCGCCAGCAGCCAACACGGGACTAGTGGGTTCGGCACAGATACGCAGTATTTT

j_gene: TRBJ1-5
abundance: .
v_gene: TRBV5-1
d_gene: .
CDR3aa: CASSPDVGGRQPQHF
CDR3nt: TGCGCCAGCAGCCCGGACGTGGGGGGGCGTCAGCCCCAGCATTTT

j_gene: TRBJ2-7
abundance: many
v_gene: TRBV5-4
d_gene: .
CDR3aa: CASSLGGRQRYEQYF
CDR3nt: TGTGCCAGCAGCTTGGGAGGGCGACAACGCTACGAGCAGTACTTC

j_gene: TRBJ2-2
abundance: .
v_gene: TRBV7-9
d_gene: .
CDR3aa: CASSFRTDDTGELFF
CDR3nt: TGTGCCAGCAGCTTCAGGACAGATGACACCGGGGAGCTGTTTTTT

j_gene: TRBJ2-7
abundance: once
v_gene: TRBV18
d_gene: TRBD2
CDR3aa: CASSRLAGSYEQYF
CDR3nt: TGTGCCAGCTCCCGGCTAGCGGGGTCCTACGAGCAGTACTTC

j_gene: TRBJ2-3
abundance: .
v_gene: TRBV5-6
d_gene: TRBD2
CDR3aa: CASSLERGDTQYF
CDR3nt: TGTGCCAGCAGCTTGGAGCGGGGGGATACGCAGTATTTT

j_gene: TRBJ2-5
abundance: .
v_gene: TRBV19
d_gene: .
CDR3aa: CASSMMGPQETQYF
CDR3nt: TGTGCCAGTAGTATGATGGGGCCCCAAGAGACCCAGTACTTC

j_gene: TRBJ1-1
abundance: .
v_gene: TRBV19
d_gene: .
CDR3aa: CASSIGGGYTEAFF
CDR3nt: TGTGCCAGTAGTATAGGGGGGGGATACACTGAAGCTTTCTTT

j_gene: TRBJ2-1
abundance: .
v_gene: TRBV6-5
d_gene: TRBD2
CDR3aa: CATFPAGGIYNEQFF
CDR3nt: TGTGCCACTTTCCCGGCGGGGGGAATCTACAATGAGCAGTTCTTC

j_gene: TRBJ1-1
abundance: once
v_gene: TRBV4-2
d_gene: .
CDR3aa: CASSQEGRVNTEAFF
CDR3nt: TGTGCCAGCAGCCAAGAAGGCAGGGTGAACACTGAAGCTTTCTTT

j_gene: TRBJ2-1
abundance: .
v_gene: TRBV4-1
d_gene: TRBD2
CDR3aa: CASSQEGGGASYNEQFF
CDR3nt: TGCGCCAGCAGCCAAGAGGGCGGGGGGGCCTCCTACAATGAGCAGTTCTTC

j_gene: TRBJ1-5
abundance: .
v_gene: TRBV5-1
d_gene: .
CDR3aa: CASSLAGLNQPQHF
CDR3nt: TGCGCCAGCAGCTTGGCAGGGCTCAATCAGCCCCAGCATTTT

j_gene: TRBJ2-3
abundance: .
v_gene: TRBV29-1
d_gene: TRBD1
CDR3aa: CSLGGIPGQGTDTQYF
CDR3nt: TGCAGCTTGGGGGGGATCCCGGGACAGGGTACAGATACGCAGTATTTT

j_gene: TRBJ2-3
abundance: .
v_gene: TRBV21-1
d_gene: .
CDR3aa: CASGREVHFSTDTQYF
CDR3nt: TGTGCCAGCGGACGGGAGGTACATTTTAGCACAGATACGCAGTATTTT

j_gene: TRBJ1-1
abundance: .
v_gene: TRBV9
d_gene: TRBD1
CDR3aa: CASSGTGGGTEAFF
CDR3nt: TGTGCCAGCAGCGGCACAGGGGGAGGGACTGAAGCTTTCTTT

j_gene: TRBJ1-1
abundance: few
v_gene: TRBV6-2/TRBV6-3
d_gene: .
CDR3aa: CASSQQSNTEAFF
CDR3nt: TGTGCCAGCAGCCAACAGTCGAACACTGAAGCTTTCTTT

j_gene: TRBJ2-1
abundance: .
v_gene: TRBV4-3
d_gene: TRBD2
CDR3aa: CASSQEGATSGRPYNEQFF
CDR3nt: TGCGCCAGCAGCCAAGAGGGGGCTACTAGCGGGAGACCCTACAATGAGCAGTTCTTC

j_gene: TRBJ2-5
abundance: .
v_gene: TRBV9
d_gene: .
CDR3aa: CASSATPGRFRHETQYF
CDR3nt: TGTGCCAGCAGCGCTACCCCAGGGCGATTCAGGCACGAGACCCAGTACTTC

j_gene: TRBJ2-2
abundance: .
v_gene: TRBV7-2
d_gene: .
CDR3aa: CASSLDRAGELFF
CDR3nt: TGTGCCAGCAGCTTAGACAGGGCCGGGGAGCTGTTTTTT

j_gene: TRBJ2-3
abundance: .
v_gene: TRBV4-2
d_gene: .
CDR3aa: CASSQDRIAGTDTQYF
CDR3nt: TGTGCCAGCAGCCAAGATCGGATAGCGGGCACAGATACGCAGTATTTT

j_gene: TRBJ1-2
abundance: .
v_gene: TRBV29-1
d_gene: .
CDR3aa: CSVALRGSGYGYTF
CDR3nt: TGCAGCGTCGCCCTACGGGGAAGTGGCTATGGCTACACCTTC

j_gene: TRBJ2-7
abundance: .
v_gene: TRBV15
d_gene: .
CDR3aa: CATSSRQSGSVSYEQYF
CDR3nt: TGTGCCACCAGCAGCCGACAGTCGGGCTCGGTCTCCTACGAGCAGTACTTC